There are many counts of the clone carrying this TCR beta chain. What it recognizes is unknown. The sample originates from a study of T cells in Graves' hyperthyroidism and ophthalmopathy. Overall study findings and caveats: Blood shared most expanded thyroid clonotypes above 0.001. Ophthalmopathy and stable hyperthyroidism were separated by a 13 V-J model.

Regions amplified from RNA transcripts were the TCR beta CDR3 regions. HTBI primers were the set used in a first-round RT-PCR of the TCR CDR3. One entry per CDR3 protein, called by TCRdb with MiXCR from the multiplex PCR reads. The repertoire includes around 620,000 distinct CDR3 sequences, about 17% of them detected once, and 3.8% sits in the top ten. The CDR3 extends over 13 amino acids. V was pared by 4 bases and J by 6 bases, with 12 bases between. Germline-derived CDR1 and CDR2 are SNHLY and FYNNEI. The sequenced material came from blood. The clonotype was recovered from a woman in her twenties or thirties with Graves' hyperthyroidism. The chain combines TRBV2 with TRBJ1-1, with D unresolved. CDR3 region: CASSARTTPEAFF. The DNA for the CDR3 is TGTGCCAGCAGTGCTAGGACGACGCCTGAAGCTTTCTTT.